The present entry profiles one T cell receptor beta chain with its context. V gave up 2 bases and J gave up 6 bases, with 8 bases separating them. The germline V gene has CDR1 MDHEN and CDR2 SYDVKM. The CDR3 spans 13 residues. These data belong to a study of blood T cell repertoires in COVID-19. Using immunoSEQ multiplex PCR, the repertoire was profiled, and TCRdb retains in-frame clones only, with some absent. This sample has a few hundred thousand clones, with 75% to 90% found just once. The specimen sequenced was PBMCs or T cells enriched from blood (not recorded which). This receptor was obtained from a woman aged 45-65 years who had recovered from COVID-19. The V gene is TRBV28, the J gene TRBJ2-1; no reliable D call. CDR3: CASSLVRGNEQFF. For the CDR3, the DNA is TGTGCCAGCAGTTTAGTTAGAGGCAATGAGCAGTTCTTC.